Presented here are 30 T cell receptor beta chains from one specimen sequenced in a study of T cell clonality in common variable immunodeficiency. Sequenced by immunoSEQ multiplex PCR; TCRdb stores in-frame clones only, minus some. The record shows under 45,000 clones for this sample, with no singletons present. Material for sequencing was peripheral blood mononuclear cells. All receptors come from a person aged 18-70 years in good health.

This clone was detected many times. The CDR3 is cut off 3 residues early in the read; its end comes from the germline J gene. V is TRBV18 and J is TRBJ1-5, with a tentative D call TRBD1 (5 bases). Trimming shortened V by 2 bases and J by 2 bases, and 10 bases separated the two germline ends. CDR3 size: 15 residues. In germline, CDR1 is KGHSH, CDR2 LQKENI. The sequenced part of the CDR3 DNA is TGTGCCAGCTCACCAACCAGGGAGGGCAATCAGCCC. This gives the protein CASSPTREGNQP. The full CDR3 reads CASSPTREGNQPQHF.

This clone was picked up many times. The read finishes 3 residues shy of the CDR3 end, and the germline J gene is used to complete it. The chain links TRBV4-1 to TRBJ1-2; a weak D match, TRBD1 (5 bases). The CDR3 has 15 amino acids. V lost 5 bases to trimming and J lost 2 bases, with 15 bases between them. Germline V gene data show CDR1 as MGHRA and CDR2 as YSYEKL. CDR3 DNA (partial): TGCGCCAGCAGCGATAAGTGGAAGGGGAACTATGGC. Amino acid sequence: CASSDKWKGNYG. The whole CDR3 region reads CASSDKWKGNYGYTF.

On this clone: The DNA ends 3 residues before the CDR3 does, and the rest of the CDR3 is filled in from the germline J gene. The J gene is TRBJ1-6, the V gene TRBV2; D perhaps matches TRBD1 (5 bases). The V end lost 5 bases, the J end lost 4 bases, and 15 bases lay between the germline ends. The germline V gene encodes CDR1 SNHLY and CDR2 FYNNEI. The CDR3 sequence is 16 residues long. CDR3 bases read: TGTGCCAGCAGTAAGACGGGGGACCTTTATAATTCACCC. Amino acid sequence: CASSKTGDLYNSP. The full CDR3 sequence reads CASSKTGDLYNSPLHF.

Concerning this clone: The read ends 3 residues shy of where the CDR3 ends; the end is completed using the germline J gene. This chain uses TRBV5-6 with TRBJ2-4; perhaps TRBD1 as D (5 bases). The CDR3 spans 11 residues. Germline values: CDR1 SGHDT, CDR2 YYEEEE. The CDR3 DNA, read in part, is TGTGCCAGCAGCTATGGACACGGT. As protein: CASSYGHG. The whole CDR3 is CASSYGHGQYF.

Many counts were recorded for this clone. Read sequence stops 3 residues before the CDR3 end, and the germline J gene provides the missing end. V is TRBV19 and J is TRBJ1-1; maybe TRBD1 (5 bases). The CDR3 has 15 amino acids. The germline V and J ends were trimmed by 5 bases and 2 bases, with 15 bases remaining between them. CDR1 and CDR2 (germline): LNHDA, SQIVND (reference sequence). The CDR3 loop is CASSPRQTFNTEAFF. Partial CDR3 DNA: TGTGCCAGTAGTCCCCGACAGACTTTTAACACTGAA. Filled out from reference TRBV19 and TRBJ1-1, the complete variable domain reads DGGITQSPKYLFRKEGQNVTLSCEQNLNHDAMYWYRQDPGQGLRLIYYSQIVNDFQKGDIAEGYSVSREKKESFPLTVTSAQKNPTAFYLCASSPRQTFNTEAFFGQGTRLTVV.

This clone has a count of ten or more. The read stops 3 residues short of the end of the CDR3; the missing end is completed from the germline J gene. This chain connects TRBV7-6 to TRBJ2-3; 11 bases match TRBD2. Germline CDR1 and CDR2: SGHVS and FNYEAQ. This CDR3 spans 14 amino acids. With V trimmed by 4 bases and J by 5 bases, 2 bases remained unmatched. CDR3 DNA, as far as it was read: TGTGCCAGCAGCTATGGACTAGCGGGAGATACG. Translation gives CASSYGLAGDT. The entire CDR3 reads CASSYGLAGDTQYF.

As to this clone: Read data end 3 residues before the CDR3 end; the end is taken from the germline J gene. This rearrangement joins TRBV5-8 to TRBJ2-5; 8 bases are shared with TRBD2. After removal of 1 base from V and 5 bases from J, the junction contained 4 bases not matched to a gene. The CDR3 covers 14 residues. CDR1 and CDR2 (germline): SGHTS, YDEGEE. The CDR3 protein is CASSLSGGPETQYF. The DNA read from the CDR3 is TGTGCCAGCAGCTTGAGCGGGGGCCCGGAGACC.

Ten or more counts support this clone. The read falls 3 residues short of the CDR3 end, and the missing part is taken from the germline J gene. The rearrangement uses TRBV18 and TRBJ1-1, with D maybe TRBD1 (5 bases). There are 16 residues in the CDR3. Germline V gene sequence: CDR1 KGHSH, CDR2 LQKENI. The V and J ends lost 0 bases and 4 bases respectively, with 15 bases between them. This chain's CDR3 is CASSPPRQPGGTEAFF. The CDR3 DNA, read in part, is TGTGCCAGCTCACCACCGAGACAACCCGGGGGCACTGAA.

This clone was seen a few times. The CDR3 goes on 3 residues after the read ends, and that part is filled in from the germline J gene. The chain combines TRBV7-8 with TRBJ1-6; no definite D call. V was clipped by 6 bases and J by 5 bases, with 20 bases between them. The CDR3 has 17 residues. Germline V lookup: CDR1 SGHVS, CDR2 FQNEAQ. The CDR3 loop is CASSGQAILMNNSPLHF. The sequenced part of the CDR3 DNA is TGTGCCAGCAGTGGGCAGGCAATTCTGATGAATAATTCACCC.

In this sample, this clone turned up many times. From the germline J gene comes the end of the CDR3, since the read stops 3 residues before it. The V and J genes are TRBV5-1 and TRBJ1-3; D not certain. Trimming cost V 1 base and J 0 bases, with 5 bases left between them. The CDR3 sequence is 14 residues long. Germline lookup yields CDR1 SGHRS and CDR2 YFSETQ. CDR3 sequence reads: CASSLSSSGNTIYF. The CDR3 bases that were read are TGCGCCAGCAGCTTGTCCAGCTCTGGAAACACC.

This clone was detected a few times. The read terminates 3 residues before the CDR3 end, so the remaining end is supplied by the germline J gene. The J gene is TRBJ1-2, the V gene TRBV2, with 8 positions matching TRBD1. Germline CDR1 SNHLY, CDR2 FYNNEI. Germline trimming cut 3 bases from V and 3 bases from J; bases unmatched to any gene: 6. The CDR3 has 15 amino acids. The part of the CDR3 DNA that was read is TGTGCCAGCAGTGACTCATCGGACAGGGACTATGGC. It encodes CASSDSSDRDYG. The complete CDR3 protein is CASSDSSDRDYGYTF.

CDR3 DNA, as far as it was read: TGTGCCAGCAGCCGGGACAATAATTCACCG. Protein sequence: CASSRDNNSP. The entire CDR3 sequence reads CASSRDNNSPLFF. This rearrangement joins TRBV7-9 to TRBJ2-2, with D maybe TRBD1 (6 bases). Sequencing ends 3 residues short of the CDR3 end; the germline J gene provides the rest. CDR3 length: 13 amino acids. Germline CDR1 and CDR2: SEHNR and FQNEAQ (reference sequence).

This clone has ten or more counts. The CDR3 reads CSVFGTPDTQYF. The sequenced part of the CDR3 DNA is TGCAGCGTTTTCGGGACTCCGGATACG. J is TRBJ2-3 and V is TRBV29-1, with D possibly matching TRBD2 (6 bases). The observed sequence ends 3 residues before the CDR3 terminus, with the missing tail filled in from the germline J gene. V lost 5 bases and J 6 bases, leaving 12 bases between the germline ends. CDR1 and CDR2 from the germline V gene are SQVTM and ANQGSEA. The CDR3 is made up of 12 amino acids.

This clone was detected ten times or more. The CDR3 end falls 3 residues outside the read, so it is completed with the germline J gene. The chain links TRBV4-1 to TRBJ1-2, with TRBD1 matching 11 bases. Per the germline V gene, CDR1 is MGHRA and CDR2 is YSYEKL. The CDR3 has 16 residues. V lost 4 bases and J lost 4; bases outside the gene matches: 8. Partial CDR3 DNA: TGCGCCAGCAGCCCTGGACAGGGGGCCGTTCGCTATGGC. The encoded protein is CASSPGQGAVRYG. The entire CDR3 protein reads CASSPGQGAVRYGYTF.

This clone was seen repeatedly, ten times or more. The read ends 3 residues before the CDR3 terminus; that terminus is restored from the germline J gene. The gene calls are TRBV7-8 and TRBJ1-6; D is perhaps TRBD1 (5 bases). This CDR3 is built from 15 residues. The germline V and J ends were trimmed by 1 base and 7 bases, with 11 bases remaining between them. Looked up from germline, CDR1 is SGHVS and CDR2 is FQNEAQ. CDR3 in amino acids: CASSLDRPVNSPLHF. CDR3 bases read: TGTGCCAGCAGCTTAGACAGGCCAGTGAATTCACCC.

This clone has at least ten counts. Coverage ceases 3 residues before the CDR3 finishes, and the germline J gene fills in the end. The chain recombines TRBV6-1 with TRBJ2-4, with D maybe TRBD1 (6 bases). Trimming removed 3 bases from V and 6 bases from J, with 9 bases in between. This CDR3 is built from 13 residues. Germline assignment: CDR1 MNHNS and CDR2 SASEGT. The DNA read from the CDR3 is TGTGCCAGCAGTGAGGCGGACAGAAACATT. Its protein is CASSEADRNI. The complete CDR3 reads CASSEADRNIQYF.

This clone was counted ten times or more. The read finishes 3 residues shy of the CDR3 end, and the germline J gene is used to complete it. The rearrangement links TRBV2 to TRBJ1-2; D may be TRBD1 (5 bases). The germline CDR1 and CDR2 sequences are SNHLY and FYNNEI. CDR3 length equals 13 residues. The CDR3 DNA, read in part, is TGTGCCAGCACCAAAGAGGGGATGGGGGGC. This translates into CASTKEGMGG. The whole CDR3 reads CASTKEGMGGYTF. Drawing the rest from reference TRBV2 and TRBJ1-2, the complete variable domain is EPEVTQTPSHQVTQMGQEVILRCVPISNHLYFYWYRQILGQKVEFLVSFYNNEISEKSEIFDDQFSVERPDGSNFTLKIRSTKLEDSAMYFCASTKEGMGGYTFGSGTRLTVV.

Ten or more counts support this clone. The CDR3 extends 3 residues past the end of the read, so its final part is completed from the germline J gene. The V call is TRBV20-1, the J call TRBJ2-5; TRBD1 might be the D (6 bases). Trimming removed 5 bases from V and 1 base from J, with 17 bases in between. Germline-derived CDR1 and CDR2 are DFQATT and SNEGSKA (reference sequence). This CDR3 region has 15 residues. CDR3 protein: CSARPGAELQETQYF. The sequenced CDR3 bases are TGCAGTGCTCGGCCAGGGGCGGAACTCCAAGAGACC.

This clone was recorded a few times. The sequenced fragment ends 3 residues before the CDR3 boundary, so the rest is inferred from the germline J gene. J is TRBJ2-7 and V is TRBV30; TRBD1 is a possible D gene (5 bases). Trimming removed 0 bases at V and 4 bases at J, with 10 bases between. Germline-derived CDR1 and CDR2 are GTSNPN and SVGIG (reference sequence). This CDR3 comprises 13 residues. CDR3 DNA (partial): TGTGCCTGGAGTGTACAGGCCCGTTACGAG. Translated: CAWSVQARYE. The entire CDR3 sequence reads CAWSVQARYEQYF.

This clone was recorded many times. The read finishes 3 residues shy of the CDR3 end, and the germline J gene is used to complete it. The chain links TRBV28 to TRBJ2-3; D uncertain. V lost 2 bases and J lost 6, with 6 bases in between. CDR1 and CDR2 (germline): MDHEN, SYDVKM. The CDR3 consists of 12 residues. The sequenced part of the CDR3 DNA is TGTGCCAGCAGTTTAAGGGCTGATACG. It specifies CASSLRADT. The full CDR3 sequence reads CASSLRADTQYF.

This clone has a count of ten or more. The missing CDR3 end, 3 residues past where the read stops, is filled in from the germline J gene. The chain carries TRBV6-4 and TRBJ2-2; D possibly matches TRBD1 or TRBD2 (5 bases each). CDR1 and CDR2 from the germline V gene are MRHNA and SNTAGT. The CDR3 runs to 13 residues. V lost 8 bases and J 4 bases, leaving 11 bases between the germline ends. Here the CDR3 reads CASSPGSTGELFF. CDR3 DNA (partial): TGTGCCAGCTCGCCAGGGAGCACCGGGGAG.

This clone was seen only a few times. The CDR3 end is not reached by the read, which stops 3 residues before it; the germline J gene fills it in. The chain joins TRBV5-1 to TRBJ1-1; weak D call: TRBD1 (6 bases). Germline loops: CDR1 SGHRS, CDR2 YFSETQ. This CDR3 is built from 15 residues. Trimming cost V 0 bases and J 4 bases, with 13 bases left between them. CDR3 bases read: TGCGCCAGCAGCTTGGTAGGGGGGGGGAGCACTGAA. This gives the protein CASSLVGGGSTE. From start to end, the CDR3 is CASSLVGGGSTEAFF. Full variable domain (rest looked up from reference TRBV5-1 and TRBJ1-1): KAGVTQTPRYLIKTRGQQVTLSCSPISGHRSVSWYQQTPGQGLQFLFEYFSETQRNKGNFPGRFSGRQFSNSRSEMNVSTLELGDSALYLCASSLVGGGSTEAFFGQGTRLTVV.

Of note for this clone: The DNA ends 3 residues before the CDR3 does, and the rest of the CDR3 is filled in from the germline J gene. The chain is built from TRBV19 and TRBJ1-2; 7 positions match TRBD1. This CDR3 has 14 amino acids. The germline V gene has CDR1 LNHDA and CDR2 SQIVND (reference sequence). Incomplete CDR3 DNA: TGTGCCAGTAGTATCAGGGGGGCGCTCTCCGAC. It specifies CASSIRGALSD. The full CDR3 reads CASSIRGALSDYTF.

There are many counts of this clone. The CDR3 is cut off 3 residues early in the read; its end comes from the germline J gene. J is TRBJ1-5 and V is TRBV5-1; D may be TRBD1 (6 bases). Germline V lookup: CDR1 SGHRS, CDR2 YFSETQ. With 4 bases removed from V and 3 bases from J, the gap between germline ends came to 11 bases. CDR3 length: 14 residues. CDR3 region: CASSPDSLNQPQHF. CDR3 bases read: TGCGCCAGCAGCCCGGACAGCCTCAATCAGCCC.

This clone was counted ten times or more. The CDR3 sequence: CASSTTPGDTGELFF. CDR3 bases read: TGTGCCAGTAGTACAACACCGGGGGACACCGGGGAG. The V and J genes are TRBV19 and TRBJ2-2; tentatively, D is TRBD2 (6 bases). The read ends 3 residues before the CDR3 terminus; that terminus is restored from the germline J gene. The CDR3 covers 15 residues. CDR1 LNHDA and CDR2 SQIVND come from the germline V gene (reference sequence). The V gene lost 4 bases and the J gene lost 3 bases, with 12 bases spanning the gap.

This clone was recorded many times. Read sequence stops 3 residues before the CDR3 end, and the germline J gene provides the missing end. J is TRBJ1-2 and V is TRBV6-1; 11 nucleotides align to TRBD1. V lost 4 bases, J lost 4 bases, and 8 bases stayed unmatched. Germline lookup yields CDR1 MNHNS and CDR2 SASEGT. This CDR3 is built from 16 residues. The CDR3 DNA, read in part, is TGTGCCAGCAGTGGGCGGACAGGGGGCCCCCCCTATGGC. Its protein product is CASSGRTGGPPYG. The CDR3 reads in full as CASSGRTGGPPYGYTF.

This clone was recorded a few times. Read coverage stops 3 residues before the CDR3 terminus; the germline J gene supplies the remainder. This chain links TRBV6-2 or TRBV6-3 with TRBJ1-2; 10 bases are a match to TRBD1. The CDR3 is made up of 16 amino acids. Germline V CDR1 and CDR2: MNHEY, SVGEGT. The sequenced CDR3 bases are TGTGCCAGCAGTTACAATCCGGGACAGGGGTACGATACC. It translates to CASSYNPGQGYDT. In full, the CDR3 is CASSYNPGQGYDTYTF.

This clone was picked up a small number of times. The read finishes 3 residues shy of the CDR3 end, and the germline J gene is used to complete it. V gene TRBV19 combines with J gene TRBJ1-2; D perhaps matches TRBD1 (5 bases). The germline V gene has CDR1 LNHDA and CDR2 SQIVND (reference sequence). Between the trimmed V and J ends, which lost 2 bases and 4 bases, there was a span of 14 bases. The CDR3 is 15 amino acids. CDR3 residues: CASSIRGRASYGYTF. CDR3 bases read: TGTGCCAGTAGTATAAGGGGCCGGGCCTCCTATGGC.

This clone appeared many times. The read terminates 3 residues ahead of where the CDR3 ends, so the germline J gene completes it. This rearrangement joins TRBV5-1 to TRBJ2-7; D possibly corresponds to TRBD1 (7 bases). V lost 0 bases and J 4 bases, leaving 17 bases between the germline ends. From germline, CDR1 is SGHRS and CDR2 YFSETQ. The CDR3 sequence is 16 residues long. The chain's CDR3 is CASSLGSGRGRYEQYF. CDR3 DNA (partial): TGCGCCAGCAGCTTGGGGTCCGGCAGGGGGAGGTACGAG.

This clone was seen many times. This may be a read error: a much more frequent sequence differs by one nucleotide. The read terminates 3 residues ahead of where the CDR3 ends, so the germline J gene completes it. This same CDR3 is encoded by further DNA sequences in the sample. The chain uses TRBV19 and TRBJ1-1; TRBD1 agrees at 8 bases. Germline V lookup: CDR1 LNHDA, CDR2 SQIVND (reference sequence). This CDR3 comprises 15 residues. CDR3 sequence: CASSILDRVDTEAFF. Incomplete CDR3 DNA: TGTGCTAGTAGTATTTTGGACAGGGTTGACACTGAA.